This T cell receptor (beta chain) was recovered during a study of OX40 agonist ivuxolimab in advanced cancers. Notes on the study in general: Dosing at 0.1 to 3.0 mg/kg was accompanied by clonal expansion of CD4+ and CD8+ blood T cells by week 6. Expanded clones belonging to CD8+ T cells outnumbered, on average, those of CD4+.

This table comes from immunoSEQ multiplex PCR, and its TCRdb copy is limited to in-frame clones, with some not included. This table holds tens of thousands of clones, roughly 80% found once. Germline assignment: CDR1 MNHNS and CDR2 SASEGT. V shed 1 base, J shed 7 bases, and the junction held 5 bases outside the gene matches. This CDR3 is built from 15 residues. Systemic immunosuppression or a history of autoimmune disease excluded patients. Samples of blood were obtained at baseline, on cycle 4 day 1, and on cycle 7 day 1. Turning to this clone: The antigen is not known.

The source is an adult with an advanced solid tumor such as melanoma, head and neck, liver or kidney cancer. The sample in question was CD4+ or CD8+ T cells sorted from blood, obtained in a trial of the OX40 agonist ivuxolimab. V usage is TRBV6-1 and J usage is TRBJ2-7, with TRBD1 identical over 12 bases. The chain's CDR3 is CASSEVGTGGEEQYF. For the CDR3, the DNA is TGTGCCAGCAGTGAAGTTGGGACAGGGGGCGAGGAGCAGTACTTC.